The 10 T cell receptor beta chains listed next were all sequenced from one sample in a study of neoadjuvant nivolumab and ipilimumab in lung cancer. Assay used: immunoSEQ multiplex PCR; TCRdb lists only in-frame clones, some missing. The sample has about 1,400 clones; more than 75% are singletons. The starting material was tumor tissue, obtained before neoadjuvant nivolumab, alone or with ipilimumab. The receptors stem from an adult with non-small cell lung cancer.

The V and J genes are TRBV2 and TRBJ1-1; 7 bases are a match to TRBD1. The J segment lost 11 bases and the V segment lost 8 bases, leaving 14 bases of the junction unmatched. Germline V CDR1 and CDR2: SNHLY, FYNNEI. This CDR3 spans 13 amino acids. The CDR3 DNA reads as TGTGCCAGCCCTCAGGGGGGGGACTCAGGTGCTTTCTTT. This sequence encodes CASPQGGDSGAFF.

The chain has TRBV7-8 and TRBJ2-3; D ambiguous. The V end lost 1 base, the J end lost 1 base, and 3 bases lay between the germline ends. The CDR3 is 13 amino acids. Germline CDR1 reads SGHVS; CDR2 reads FQNEAQ. CDR3 in DNA: TGTGCCAGCAGCTTAGACCGCACAGATACGCAGTATTTT. It translates to CASSLDRTDTQYF.

The chain is built from TRBV7-8 and TRBJ1-5; 8 nucleotides align to TRBD1. The CDR3 runs 16 residues. V shed 3 bases, J shed 4 bases, and the junction held 8 bases outside the gene matches. The germline V gene has CDR1 SGHVS and CDR2 FQNEAQ. CDR3 protein: CASSFGGTGINQPQHF. Written as DNA, the CDR3 is TGTGCCAGCAGCTTCGGCGGGACAGGAATTAATCAGCCCCAGCATTTT.

The chain carries TRBV7-2 and TRBJ1-1; D not resolved. In germline, CDR1 is SGHTA, CDR2 FQGNSA. This CDR3 has 16 amino acids. Trimming took 2 bases from V and 5 from J, leaving 18 bases between them. The CDR3 reads CASSLPRRPKGTEAFF. The CDR3 DNA reads TGTGCCAGCAGCTTACCTCGCAGGCCGAAGGGTACTGAAGCTTTCTTT.

V usage is TRBV7-9 and J usage is TRBJ1-1, with D perhaps TRBD1 (5 bases). Germline CDR1 and CDR2: SEHNR and FQNEAQ (reference sequence). CDR3 length: 16 amino acids. The germline V and J ends were trimmed by 3 bases and 1 base, with 15 bases remaining between them. CDR3 sequence: CASSFGSAQGNTEAFF. CDR3 sequence (DNA): TGTGCCAGCAGCTTTGGTTCGGCGCAGGGGAACACTGAAGCTTTCTTT.

The V call is TRBV18, the J call TRBJ1-2; TRBD1 matches 8 bases. Germline V gene data show CDR1 as KGHSH and CDR2 as LQKENI. J was trimmed by 4 bases and V by 2 bases; bases with no gene match: 18. CDR3 length: 19 amino acids. CDR3 in DNA: TGTGCCAGCTCACCATCTTCCGACAGGGGCCGACTAGCCCGCTATGGCTACACCTTC. Translation: CASSPSSDRGRLARYGYTF.

The rearrangement links TRBV10-3 to TRBJ1-3; D possibly corresponds to TRBD1 (5 bases). Germline V lookup: CDR1 ENHRY, CDR2 SYGVKD. The CDR3 covers 13 residues. V lost 8 bases to trimming and J lost 0 bases, with 8 bases between them. The CDR3 coding sequence is TGTGCCATCCGACAGCCCTCTGGAAACACCATATATTTT. Translation gives CAIRQPSGNTIYF.

The chain carries TRBV19 and TRBJ1-5; maybe TRBD1 (6 bases). The CDR3 runs 13 residues. V was cut by 6 bases and J by 1 base, with 7 bases left in between. From germline, CDR1 is LNHDA and CDR2 SQIVND (reference sequence). DNA of the CDR3: TGTGCCAGTAGGGGGGGCAGCAATCAGCCCCAGCATTTT. Protein sequence: CASRGGSNQPQHF.

This clone appeared a few times. The V gene is TRBV7-3, the J gene TRBJ2-3; 7 bases fit TRBD2. Losses at the gene ends were 1 base for V and 2 bases for J; bases not matched to a gene: 6. CDR1 is SGHTA, CDR2 FQGTGA, per germline. This CDR3 has 16 amino acids. The CDR3 DNA reads as TGTGCCAGCAGCTTAATCGGGGGGTCCCCCACAGATACGCAGTATTTT. Protein: CASSLIGGSPTDTQYF.

This clone was recorded only once. The chain joins TRBV2 to TRBJ2-7; 7 positions match TRBD1. The germline CDR1 and CDR2 sequences are SNHLY and FYNNEI. CDR3 length: 17 residues. Trimming cost V 5 bases and J 1 base; bases outside gene matches: 14. The DNA for the CDR3 is TGTGCCAGCAGTCCCAGACGTTTGACAGGGCTGTCCTACGAGCAGTACTTC. It yields the protein CASSPRRLTGLSYEQYF. Full variable domain (rest looked up from reference TRBV2 and TRBJ2-7): EPEVTQTPSHQVTQMGQEVILRCVPISNHLYFYWYRQILGQKVEFLVSFYNNEISEKSEIFDDQFSVERPDGSNFTLKIRSTKLEDSAMYFCASSPRRLTGLSYEQYFGPGTRLTVT.